A selection of T cell receptor beta chains follows, all from one sample in a study of T-cell memory formation after mild COVID-19. TCRdb reprocessed the 5' RACE reads with MiXCR, giving one entry per CDR3 protein. The sample yields roughly 140,000 distinct CDR3 sequences, around 15% seen once. The specimen was PBMCs or a T cell subset sorted from them (not recorded which). These TCRs come from an adult woman who had mild COVID-19 (a few samples of this study predate the infection). Cell type and time point are not known. The CDR3 runs from the conserved cysteine through the conserved F or W. D genes are given only for firm matches. The size of a clone is reported for some rows only, either as once, few or many, or as a class for expanded clones.

CDR3	DNA	V	J	length	size	D
CSVRAGNEQFF	TGCAGCGTTCGGGCGGGGAATGAGCAGTTCTTC	TRBV29-1	TRBJ2-1	11	few	.
CSAERRAEAFF	TGCAGTGCAGAACGGAGGGCTGAAGCTTTCTTT	TRBV20-1	TRBJ1-1	11	few	.
CASSSVRGRGPSYEQYF	TGTGCCAGCAGCTCTGTTAGGGGCAGGGGGCCCTCCTACGAGCAGTACTTC	TRBV7-2	TRBJ2-7	17	few	TRBD1
CASSAGHPMNTEAFF	TGTGCCAGCAGCGCGGGACACCCCATGAACACTGAAGCTTTCTTT	TRBV7-9	TRBJ1-1	15	many	.
CASSQDRTSVHYEQYF	TGTGCCAGCAGCCAAGATAGGACTAGCGTCCACTACGAGCAGTACTTC	TRBV4-2	TRBJ2-7	16	few	TRBD2
CASSPTGRNTEAFF	TGTGCCAGCAGTCCGACAGGGAGGAACACTGAAGCTTTCTTT	TRBV6-2/TRBV6-3	TRBJ1-1	14	few	TRBD1
CASSWGTVYEQYF	TGCGCCAGCAGCTGGGGGACAGTATACGAGCAGTACTTC	TRBV5-1	TRBJ2-7	13	.	TRBD1
CASSSNRVWDTEAFF	TGCGCCAGCAGCTCCAACAGGGTCTGGGACACTGAAGCTTTCTTT	TRBV5-1	TRBJ1-1	15	.	.
CASSHELQGRNTEAFF	TGTGCCAGCAGCCACGAATTACAGGGTCGGAACACTGAAGCTTTCTTT	TRBV5-6	TRBJ1-1	16	.	.
CASSRGTSGSGGNEQFF	TGTGCCAGCAGCCGAGGGACTAGCGGGTCCGGAGGGAATGAGCAGTTCTTC	TRBV12-3/TRBV12-4	TRBJ2-1	17	few	TRBD2
CATSRRTGDYRSYEQYF	TGTGCCACCAGCAGAAGGACAGGGGATTACCGTTCCTACGAGCAGTACTTC	TRBV15	TRBJ2-7	17	few	TRBD1
CASTETLANTIYF	TGTGCCAGCACTGAGACCCTGGCAAACACCATATATTTT	TRBV6-6	TRBJ1-3	13	few	.
CAWSAGQGATDTQYF	TGTGCCTGGAGTGCCGGGCAGGGGGCCACAGATACGCAGTATTTT	TRBV30	TRBJ2-3	15	.	TRBD1
CASSQGVGVDTQYF	TGCGCCAGCAGCCAGGGGGTCGGCGTAGATACGCAGTATTTT	TRBV4-1	TRBJ2-3	14	.	.
CASSSNRGEHTEAFF	TGTGCCAGCAGCTCCAATAGGGGGGAGCACACTGAAGCTTTCTTT	TRBV7-9	TRBJ1-1	15	.	.
CASTYSLSRDTEAFF	TGTGCCAGCACCTATTCATTATCCCGGGACACTGAAGCTTTCTTT	TRBV6-6	TRBJ1-1	15	many	.
CASSLVARRSHYEQYF	TGTGCCAGCAGCTTGGTAGCCCGGAGGAGCCACTACGAGCAGTACTTC	TRBV5-6	TRBJ2-7	16	.	.
CASSKEGRVEAEQYF	TGTGCCAGCAGTAAGGAGGGCAGGGTAGAGGCCGAGCAGTACTTC	TRBV25-1	TRBJ2-7	15	few	.
CASSLVPGGPSYGYTF	TGTGCCAGCAGCTTAGTACCAGGGGGACCCTCCTATGGCTACACCTTC	TRBV7-2	TRBJ1-2	16	.	TRBD1
CASSDLSYEQYF	TGTGCCAGCAGTGACCTCAGCTACGAGCAGTACTTC	TRBV2	TRBJ2-7	12	.	.
CASSPRLAGGGETQYF	TGTGCCAGCAGCCCTCGACTAGCGGGAGGGGGAGAGACCCAGTACTTC	TRBV7-9	TRBJ2-5	16	.	TRBD2
CASSLSGQGGSYEQYF	TGTGCCAGCAGTTTATCTGGGCAGGGAGGCTCCTACGAGCAGTACTTC	TRBV27	TRBJ2-7	16	.	.
CASSEGNSYEQYF	TGCGCCAGCAGCGAGGGTAACTCCTACGAGCAGTACTTC	TRBV5-1	TRBJ2-7	13	many	.
CAGTGRTEAFF	TGTGCCGGGACAGGGAGGACTGAAGCTTTCTTT	TRBV30	TRBJ1-1	11	.	TRBD1
CASSSTGYEQYF	TGTGCCAGCAGCTCCACAGGGTACGAGCAGTACTTC	TRBV12-3/TRBV12-4	TRBJ2-7	12	many	.
CASSDSSVTYNEQFF	TGTGCCAGCAGTGACTCTAGCGTGACCTACAATGAGCAGTTCTTC	TRBV6-4	TRBJ2-1	15	many	.
CASSLGRRGSGDTQYF	TGTGCCAGCAGCTTAGGTCGGCGGGGCTCGGGAGATACGCAGTATTTT	TRBV7-9	TRBJ2-3	16	.	.
CASSSRTRPAEAFF	TGTGCCAGCAGCTCCCGGACCCGACCGGCTGAAGCTTTCTTT	TRBV13	TRBJ1-1	14	few	.
CASSPAGTIYTGELFF	TGTGCCAGCAGCCCAGCTGGGACTATCTACACCGGGGAGCTGTTTTTT	TRBV7-8	TRBJ2-2	16	once	TRBD2
CASSFWLEGENEQFF	TGTGCCAGCAGTTTTTGGCTGGAAGGGGAGAATGAGCAGTTCTTC	TRBV6-2/TRBV6-3	TRBJ2-1	15	.	.
CASSQELGTDTQYF	TGTGCCAGCAGCCAAGAGTTGGGCACAGATACGCAGTATTTT	TRBV3-1	TRBJ2-3	14	.	.
CASSYGLALSTTGELFF	TGTGCCAGCAGCTACGGACTAGCCCTATCTACAACCGGGGAGCTGTTTTTT	TRBV13	TRBJ2-2	17	.	TRBD2
CASSQPGQGISPLHF	TGCGCCAGCAGCCAACCGGGACAGGGGATTTCACCCCTCCACTTT	TRBV4-1	TRBJ1-6	15	few	TRBD1
CASREAVWGLTQYF	TGTGCCAGCAGGGAGGCCGTCTGGGGTTTGACCCAGTACTTC	TRBV7-2	TRBJ2-5	14	.	.
CASSHYRDRVIEQYF	TGCGCCAGCAGCCATTACCGGGACAGGGTGATCGAGCAGTACTTC	TRBV4-1	TRBJ2-7	15	few	TRBD1
CASSLEGAKNTEAFF	TGTGCCAGCAGCTTGGAGGGGGCCAAGAACACTGAAGCTTTCTTT	TRBV5-4	TRBJ1-1	15	.	TRBD1
CASSQEISTLRTGYTF	TGCGCCAGCAGCCAAGAAATCTCTACCCTTAGAACCGGCTACACCTTC	TRBV4-1	TRBJ1-2	16	few	.
CASSVSSGAGTQYF	TGTGCCAGCAGCGTGTCTAGCGGGGCAGGGACCCAGTACTTC	TRBV9	TRBJ2-5	14	.	TRBD2
CSARLPGQPSSYEQYF	TGCAGTGCTAGGCTCCCAGGCCAACCGAGCTCCTACGAGCAGTACTTC	TRBV20-1	TRBJ2-7	16	few	.
CASSLSGTQETQYF	TGTGCCAGCAGCTTGAGCGGAACCCAAGAGACCCAGTACTTC	TRBV7-9	TRBJ2-5	14	few	.
CASSAPTGENTEAFF	TGTGCCAGCAGCGCACCTACAGGGGAGAACACTGAAGCTTTCTTT	TRBV7-6	TRBJ1-1	15	many	TRBD1
CANVEDPNTGELFF	TGTGCCAACGTAGAGGACCCAAACACCGGGGAGCTGTTTTTT	TRBV12-3/TRBV12-4	TRBJ2-2	14	few	.
CASSLAQGTSQPQHF	TGTGCCAGCAGCTTGGCACAGGGAACCAGCCAGCCCCAGCATTTT	TRBV5-6	TRBJ1-5	15	.	.
CASSLILSGGAQTQYF	TGTGCCAGCAGCCTAATCTTAAGCGGGGGGGCGCAGACCCAGTACTTC	TRBV3-1	TRBJ2-5	16	few	TRBD2
CASGTGVYGYTF	TGCGCCAGCGGGACAGGGGTATACGGCTACACCTTC	TRBV4-1	TRBJ1-2	12	.	TRBD1
CASSSRDNEQFF	TGTGCCAGCAGCTCGCGAGACAATGAGCAGTTCTTC	TRBV7-9	TRBJ2-1	12	few	.
CASSLSGKSYEQYF	TGTGCCAGCAGCCTAAGCGGGAAGTCCTACGAGCAGTACTTC	TRBV9	TRBJ2-7	14	few	TRBD2
CASRTSVNTDTQYF	TGTGCCAGCCGAACTAGTGTTAACACAGATACGCAGTATTTT	TRBV6-2/TRBV6-3	TRBJ2-3	14	.	.
CASSYGGQGAQPQHF	TGTGCCAGCAGTTACGGAGGTCAGGGGGCCCAGCCCCAGCATTTT	TRBV6-5	TRBJ1-5	15	.	TRBD1
CASRWTGGGHSYEQYF	TGCGCCAGCAGATGGACAGGGGGCGGCCATTCCTACGAGCAGTACTTC	TRBV5-1	TRBJ2-7	16	.	TRBD1